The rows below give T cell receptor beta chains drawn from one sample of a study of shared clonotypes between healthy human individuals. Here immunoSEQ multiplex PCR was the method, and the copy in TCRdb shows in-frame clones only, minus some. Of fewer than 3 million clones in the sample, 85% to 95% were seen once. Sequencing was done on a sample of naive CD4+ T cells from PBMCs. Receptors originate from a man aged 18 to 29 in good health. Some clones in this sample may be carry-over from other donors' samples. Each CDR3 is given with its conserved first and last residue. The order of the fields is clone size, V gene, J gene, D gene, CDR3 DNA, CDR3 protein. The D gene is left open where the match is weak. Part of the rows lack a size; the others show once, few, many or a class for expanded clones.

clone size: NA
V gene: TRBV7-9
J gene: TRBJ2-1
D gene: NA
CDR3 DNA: TGTGCCAGCAGCTCAACGGGGCATAAAGGGGAGTTCTTC
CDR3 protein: CASSSTGHKGEFF

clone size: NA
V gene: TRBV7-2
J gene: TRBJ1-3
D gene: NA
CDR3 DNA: TGTGCCAGCAGCCAGGACAGAACCTCCTCTGGAAACACCATATATTTT
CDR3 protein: CASSQDRTSSGNTIYF

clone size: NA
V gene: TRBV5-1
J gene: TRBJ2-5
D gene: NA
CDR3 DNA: TGCGCCAGCAGCTTGGAAAGGGTACAAGAGACCCAGTACTTC
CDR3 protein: CASSLERVQETQYF

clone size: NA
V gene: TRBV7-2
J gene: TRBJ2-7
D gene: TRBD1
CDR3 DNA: TGTGCCAGCAGCTTAGTCGGACAGGCTAGAGTACACGAGCAGTACTTC
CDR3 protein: CASSLVGQARVHEQYF

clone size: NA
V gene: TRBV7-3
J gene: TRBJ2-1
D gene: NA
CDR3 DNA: TGTGCCAGCAGCCTACTAGTGGCTGGCCACCCAATCTACAATGAGCAGTTCTTC
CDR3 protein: CASSLLVAGHPIYNEQFF

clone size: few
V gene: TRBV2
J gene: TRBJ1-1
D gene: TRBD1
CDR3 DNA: TGTGCCAGCAGTGCCAGGGGGGACACTGAAGCTTTCTTT
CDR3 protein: CASSARGDTEAFF

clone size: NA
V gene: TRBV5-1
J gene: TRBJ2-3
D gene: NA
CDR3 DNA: TGCGCCAGCAGCTTTCATGGCGTCAGCACAGATACGCAGTATTTT
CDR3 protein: CASSFHGVSTDTQYF

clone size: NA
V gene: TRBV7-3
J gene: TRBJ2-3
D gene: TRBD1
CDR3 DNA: TGTGCCAGCAGTTCGGGACAGGGGGTTTCTAGCACAGATACGCAGTATTTT
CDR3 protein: CASSSGQGVSSTDTQYF

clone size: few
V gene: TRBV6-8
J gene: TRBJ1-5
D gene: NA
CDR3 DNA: TGTGCCAGCAAGGTCGGACAGTCAAAAACGGGGCAGCCCCAGCATTTT
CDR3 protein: CASKVGQSKTGQPQHF

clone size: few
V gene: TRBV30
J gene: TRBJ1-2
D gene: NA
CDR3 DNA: TGTGCCTGGAGAGGTTCGCGATATGGCTACACCTTC
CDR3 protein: CAWRGSRYGYTF

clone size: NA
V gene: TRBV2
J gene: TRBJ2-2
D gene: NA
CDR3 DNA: TGTGCCAGCAGCGTGGACACCGGGGAGCTGTTTTTT
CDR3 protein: CASSVDTGELFF

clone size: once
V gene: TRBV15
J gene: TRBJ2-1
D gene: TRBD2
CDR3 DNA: TGTGCCACCAGCAGACGACTAGCGGGGAGTGAGCAGTTCTTC
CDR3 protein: CATSRRLAGSEQFF

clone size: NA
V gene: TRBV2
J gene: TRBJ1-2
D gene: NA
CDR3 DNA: TGTGCCAGCAGTGGTTATCCAAGTGGCTACACCTTC
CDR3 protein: CASSGYPSGYTF

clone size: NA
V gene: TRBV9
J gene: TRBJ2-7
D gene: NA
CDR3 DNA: TGTGCCAGCAGCGTAAGTACCGGGCCCTCCTACGAGCAGTACTTC
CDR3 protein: CASSVSTGPSYEQYF

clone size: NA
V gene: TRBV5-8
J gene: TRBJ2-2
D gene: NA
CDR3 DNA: TGTGCCAGCAGCTTCATTCGGGTGACGAACACCGGGGAGCTGTTTTTT
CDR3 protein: CASSFIRVTNTGELFF

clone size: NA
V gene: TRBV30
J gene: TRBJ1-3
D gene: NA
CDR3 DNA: TGTGCCTGGAGTCAAGGCAGCAACTCTGGAAACACCATATATTTT
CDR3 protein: CAWSQGSNSGNTIYF

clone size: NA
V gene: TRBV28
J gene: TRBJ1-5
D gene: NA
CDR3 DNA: TGTGCCAGCTCAGGCAATCAGCCCCAGCATTTT
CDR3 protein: CASSGNQPQHF

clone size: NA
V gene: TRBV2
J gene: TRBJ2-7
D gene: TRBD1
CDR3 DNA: TGTGCCAGCAGTGAAGCGGGACAGGGGGCCTACGAGCAGTACTTC
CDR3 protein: CASSEAGQGAYEQYF

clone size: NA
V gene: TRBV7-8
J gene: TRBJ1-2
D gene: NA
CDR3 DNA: TGTGCCAGCAGCGTCAGGGTAATGGGCTATGGCTACACCTTC
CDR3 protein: CASSVRVMGYGYTF

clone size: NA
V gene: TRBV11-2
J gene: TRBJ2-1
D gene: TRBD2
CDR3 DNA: TGTGCCAGCAGCCTGGGGACTAGCGGGAGATCCAATGAGCAGTTCTTC
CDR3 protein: CASSLGTSGRSNEQFF

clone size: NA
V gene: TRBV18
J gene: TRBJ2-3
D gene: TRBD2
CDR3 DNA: TGTGCCAGCTCATCTGGGACTAGCGGTAGCACAGATACGCAGTATTTT
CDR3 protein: CASSSGTSGSTDTQYF

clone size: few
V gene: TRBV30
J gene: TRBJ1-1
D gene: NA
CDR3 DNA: TGTGCCTGGAGGAACTGGGGGAGCACTGAAGCTTTCTTT
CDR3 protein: CAWRNWGSTEAFF

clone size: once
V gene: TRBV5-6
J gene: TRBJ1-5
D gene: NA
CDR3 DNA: TGTGCCAGCAGCCCCGGCGGTCCGAACAATCAGCCCCAGCATTTT
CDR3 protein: CASSPGGPNNQPQHF

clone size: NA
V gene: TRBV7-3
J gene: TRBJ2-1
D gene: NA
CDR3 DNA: TGTGCCAGCAGCCTGCTGGGTACCAGTTTGAATGAGCAGTTCTTC
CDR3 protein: CASSLLGTSLNEQFF

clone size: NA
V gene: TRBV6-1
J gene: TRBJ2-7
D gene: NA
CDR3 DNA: TGTGCCAGCAGTTGGGGACCTTCGAGGGAGCAGTACTTC
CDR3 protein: CASSWGPSREQYF

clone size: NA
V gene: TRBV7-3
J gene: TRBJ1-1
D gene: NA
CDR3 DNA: TGTGCCAGCAGCCTCCGAAGGGGTACTGAAGCTTTCTTT
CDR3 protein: CASSLRRGTEAFF

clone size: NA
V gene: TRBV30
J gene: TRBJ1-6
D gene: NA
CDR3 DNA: TGTGCCTGGAGTCCAGGAGGACCCCTCCACTTT
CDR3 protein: CAWSPGGPLHF

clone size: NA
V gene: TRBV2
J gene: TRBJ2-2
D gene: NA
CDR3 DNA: TGTGCCAGCAGCGCCCCCCTACAGGGCGGGACCGGGGAGCTGTTTTTT
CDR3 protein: CASSAPLQGGTGELFF

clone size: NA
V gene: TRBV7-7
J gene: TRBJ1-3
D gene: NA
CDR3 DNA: TGTGCCAGCAGCCCGGACAGCTCTGGAAACACCATATATTTT
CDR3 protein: CASSPDSSGNTIYF

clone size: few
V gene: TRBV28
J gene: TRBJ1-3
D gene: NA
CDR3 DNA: TGTGCCAGCACAGCGCCGGGCGGAGGGACCGGGGTATATTTT
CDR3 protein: CASTAPGGGTGVYF

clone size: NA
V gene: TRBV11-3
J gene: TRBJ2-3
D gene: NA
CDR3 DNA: TGTGCCAGCAGCCCCCAGGGTTACACAGATACGCAGTATTTT
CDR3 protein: CASSPQGYTDTQYF

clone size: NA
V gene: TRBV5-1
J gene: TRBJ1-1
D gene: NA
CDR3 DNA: TGCGCCAGCGGGCAGGGTGTAAACACTGAAGCTTTCTTT
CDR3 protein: CASGQGVNTEAFF

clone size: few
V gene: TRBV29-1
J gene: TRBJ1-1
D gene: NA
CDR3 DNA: TGCAGCGGTACGACGGATGAGTACACTGAAGCTTTCTTT
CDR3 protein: CSGTTDEYTEAFF

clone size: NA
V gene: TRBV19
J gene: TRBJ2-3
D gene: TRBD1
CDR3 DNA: TGTGCCAGTAGTATAAAGTCGGACAGGGCGACGCAGTATTTT
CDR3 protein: CASSIKSDRATQYF

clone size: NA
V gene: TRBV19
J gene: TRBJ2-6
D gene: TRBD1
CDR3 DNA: TGTGCCAGTAGTTCGGAGGGACAGGGCTACGCCCCTGGGGCCAACGTCCTGACTTTC
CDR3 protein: CASSSEGQGYAPGANVLTF

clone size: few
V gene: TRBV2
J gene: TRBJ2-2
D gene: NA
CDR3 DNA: TGTGCCAGCAGAACGGACCTCACCGGGGAGCTGTTTTTT
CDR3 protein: CASRTDLTGELFF

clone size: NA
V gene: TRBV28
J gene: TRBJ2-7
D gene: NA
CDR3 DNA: TGTGCCAGCAGTTTGGAGGATGAGCAGTACTTC
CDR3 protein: CASSLEDEQYF

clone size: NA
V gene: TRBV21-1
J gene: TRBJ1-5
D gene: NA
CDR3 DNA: TGTGCCAGCAGCTTAATACAGGGGGGCAATCAGCCCCAGCATTTT
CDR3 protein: CASSLIQGGNQPQHF

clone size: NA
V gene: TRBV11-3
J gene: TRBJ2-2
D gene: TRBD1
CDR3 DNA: TGTGCCAGCAGCTTAGACACAGGGGGCAAGGGGAACACCGGGGAGCTGTTTTTT
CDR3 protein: CASSLDTGGKGNTGELFF

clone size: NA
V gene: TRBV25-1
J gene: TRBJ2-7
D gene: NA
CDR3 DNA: TGTGCCAGCAGCGATCACTACGAGCAGTACTTC
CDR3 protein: CASSDHYEQYF

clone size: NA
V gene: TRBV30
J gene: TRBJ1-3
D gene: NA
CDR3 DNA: TGTGCCTGGAGTGACGCCACGAGAAACACCATATATTTT
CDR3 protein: CAWSDATRNTIYF

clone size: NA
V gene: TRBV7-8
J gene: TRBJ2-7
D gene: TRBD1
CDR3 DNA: TGTGCCAGCAGCCCCGGGGCGGGCAGGGGGTGGGAGCAGTACTTC
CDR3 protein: CASSPGAGRGWEQYF

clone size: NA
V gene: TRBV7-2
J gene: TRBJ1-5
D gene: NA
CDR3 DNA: TGTGCCAGCAGCCCCGAGTGGGCCATCTTATATAGCAATCAGCCCCAGCATTTT
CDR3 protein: CASSPEWAILYSNQPQHF

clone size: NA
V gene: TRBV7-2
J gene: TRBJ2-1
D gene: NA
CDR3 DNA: TGTGCCAGCAGCCCCCGGGTGGGGTCCTACAATGAGCAGTTCTTC
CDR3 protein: CASSPRVGSYNEQFF

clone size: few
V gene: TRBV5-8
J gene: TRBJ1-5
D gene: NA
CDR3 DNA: TGTGCCAGCAGCGGAAAAGTGGGGGCCAATCAGCCCCAGCATTTT
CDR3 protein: CASSGKVGANQPQHF

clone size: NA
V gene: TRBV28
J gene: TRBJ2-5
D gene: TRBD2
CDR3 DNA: TGTGCCAGCAGTTACTTAGCGGGAGGAGGAGAGACCCAGTACTTC
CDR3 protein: CASSYLAGGGETQYF

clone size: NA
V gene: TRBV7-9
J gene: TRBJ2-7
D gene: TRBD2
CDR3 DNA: TGTGCCAGCAGCCCTCAGCGGGAGAGGGGCGAGCAGTACTTC
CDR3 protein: CASSPQRERGEQYF

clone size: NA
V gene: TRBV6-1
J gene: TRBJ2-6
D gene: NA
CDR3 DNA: TGTGCCAGCAGTGAACTGTACCTTCCCAATTCTGGGGCCAACGTCCTGACTTTC
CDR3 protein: CASSELYLPNSGANVLTF

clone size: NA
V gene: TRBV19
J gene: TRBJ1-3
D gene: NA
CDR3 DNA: TGTGCCAGTAGTCCCCAGAGTACTGGAAACACCATATATTTT
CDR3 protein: CASSPQSTGNTIYF

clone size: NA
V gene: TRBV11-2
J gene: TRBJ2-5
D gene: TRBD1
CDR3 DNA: TGTGCCAGCAGCTTACCGACAGGGGGCGTGGAGACCCAGTACTTC
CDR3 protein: CASSLPTGGVETQYF

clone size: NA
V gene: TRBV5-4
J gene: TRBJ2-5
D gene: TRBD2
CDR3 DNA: TGTGCCAGCAGCTCGAGACTAGCGGCAATCCAAGAGACCCAGTACTTC
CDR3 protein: CASSSRLAAIQETQYF

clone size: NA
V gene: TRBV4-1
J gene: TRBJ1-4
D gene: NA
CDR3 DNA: TGCGCCAGCCACGGGAGGGGCGCGGGGGAAAAACTGTTTTTT
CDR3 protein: CASHGRGAGEKLFF

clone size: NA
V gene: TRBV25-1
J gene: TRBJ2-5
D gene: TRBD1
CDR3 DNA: TGTGCCAGCACTCCGACAGGGCAAGAGACCCAGTACTTC
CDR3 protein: CASTPTGQETQYF

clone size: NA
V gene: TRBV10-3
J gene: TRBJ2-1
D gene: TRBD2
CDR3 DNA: TGTGCCATCAGTGAGGCCGGACTAGCGGGATACAATGAGCAGTTCTTC
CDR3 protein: CAISEAGLAGYNEQFF

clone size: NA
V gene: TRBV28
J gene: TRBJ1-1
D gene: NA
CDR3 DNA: TGTGCCAGCAGTTCCATACCGGGACTTCTACTAGCTTTCTTT
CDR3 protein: CASSSIPGLLLAFF